The clone carrying this T cell receptor beta chain has more than one count but fewer than ten. No antigen is known for it. These data originate in a study of T-cell reconstitution after alpha-beta-depleted transplantation in children. Unique molecular identifiers were incorporated when the TCRbeta library was constructed. From the PCR reads, TCRdb called clonotypes with MiXCR, one entry per CDR3 protein. The sample gives approximately 1,000,000 distinct CDR3 sequences, 25% to 30% of which show up once; about 28% is in the top ten. The study, taken as a whole, reports: T-cell numbers and diversity, one year after transplant, stemmed largely from T cells that were newly produced. Where some patients showed high TCRbeta diversity at day 60, it came from recipient T cells and thymic progenitors that had survived. Alpha-beta T cells about two months after transplant reportedly derived from several hundred expanded graft clones.

The ends were cut back, 4 bases at V and 4 bases at J, with 18 bases in the middle. The germline V gene has CDR1 SGHRS and CDR2 YFSETQ. This CDR3 spans 16 amino acids. The V and J genes are TRBV5-1 and TRBJ2-1; D perhaps matches TRBD1 (5 bases). This specimen was PBMCs, mostly from graft donor cells, taken 360 days after TCRalphabeta/CD19-depleted stem cell transplant. The receptor was isolated from a boy in the first two years of life who had a stem cell transplant for SCID, so the T cells may come from the graft donor. The CDR3 protein is CASSLRQGGPYNEQFF. Here the CDR3 DNA reads TGCGCCAGCAGCCTGAGGCAGGGCGGTCCTTACAATGAGCAGTTCTTC.